This entry concerns a single TCR beta chain. Its antigen is as yet unknown. The method was immunoSEQ multiplex PCR; TCRdb's version includes in-frame clones alone and lacks a portion of them. The sample yields approximately 2,000,000 clones, around 93% seen once. Naive-designated CD8 cells lacked CD45RO, were positively enriched for CCR7, and omitted terminally differentiated effector memory CD45RA+ cells. These data originate in a study of shared clonotypes between healthy human individuals. The length of the CDR3 is 12 residues. The V and J ends lost 5 bases and 5 bases respectively, with 9 bases between them. Germline V gene lookup returns CDR1 LNHDA and CDR2 SQIVND (reference sequence). Study conclusions and caveats: On the whole, naive subsets had larger estimated richness than memory subsets had.

This clonotype was sampled from a young man in good health. Some clones in this sample may be carry-over from other donors' samples. The sequenced material came from naive CD8+ T cells from PBMCs. V gene TRBV19 combines with J gene TRBJ1-1; D gene uncertain. The CDR3 here is CASSAGMTEAFF. DNA of the CDR3: TGTGCCAGTAGTGCGGGTATGACTGAAGCTTTCTTT.